The clone carrying this T cell receptor (beta chain) was detected a few times. The antigen is unknown. Sequenced by immunoSEQ multiplex PCR; TCRdb stores in-frame clones only, minus some. The sample contains some 340,000 clones, around 84% of which appear only once. This sample was taken from a study of Ad26.COV2.S vaccination and SARS-CoV-2 variants. Turning to the study itself: Sample donor was a member of the COV1001 Ad26.COV2.S trial arm. Recipients of Ad26.COV2.S got it intramuscularly, once or twice 56 days apart. General study results and limits: Vaccine recipients surpassed placebo recipients in spike-specific TCR breadth.

Treatment of the sample: 15 to 20 received Ad26.COV2.S at low or high dose, single or two shots; about 5 received placebo; per-sample allocation not given. The study sampled participants on day 63 after the first vaccine or placebo injection. The germline V gene encodes CDR1 MNHEY and CDR2 SVGEGT. This CDR3 is 13 amino acids long. J gave up 4 bases and V 5 bases, and 4 bases lay outside the gene matches. This chain connects TRBV6-2 or TRBV6-3 to TRBJ1-2; 7 bases align to TRBD1. The sequencing here drew on peripheral blood, taken in a trial of Ad26.COV2.S vaccine versus placebo. This sequence was found in a person aged 18-60 years who received the Ad26.COV2.S COVID-19 vaccine or a placebo. CDR3 coding DNA: TGTGCCAGCAGTCCCAGGACAGGCTATGGCTACACCTTC. Protein product: CASSPRTGYGYTF.